These 14 T cell receptor beta chains were sequenced from one sample in a study of T cell responses to AZD1222 COVID-19 vaccine. TCRdb keeps only in-frame clones here, not all; method: immunoSEQ multiplex PCR. The table records 150,000 or so clones, around 88% of them present only once. This specimen was peripheral blood, taken on day 0 of AZD1222 vaccination. The receptors here all came from an adult in good health.

The rearrangement links TRBV30 to TRBJ1-1, with D hard to call. The CDR3 is made up of 13 amino acids. Trimming took 5 bases from V and 1 from J, leaving 11 bases between them. Germline V gives CDR1 GTSNPN, CDR2 SVGIG (reference sequence). The CDR3 DNA is TGTGCCTGGTGCCCCTGGGGGAACACTGAAGCTTTCTTT. Its translation: CAWCPWGNTEAFF.

This sequence joins TRBV7-9 and TRBJ2-7; D remains ambiguous. V lost 1 base, J lost 3 bases, and 7 bases lay in between. Germline CDR1 and CDR2: SEHNR and FQNEAQ (reference sequence). This CDR3 is 13 amino acids long. CDR3 bases: TGTGCCAGCAGCTTAGAACACATCTACGAGCAGTACTTC. Its translation: CASSLEHIYEQYF. Based on the CDR3 plus reference TRBV7-9 and TRBJ2-7, the full variable domain is DTGVSQNPRHKITKRGQNVTFRCDPISEHNRLYWYRQTLGQGPEFLTYFQNEAQLEKSRLLSDRFSAERPKGSFSTLEIQRTEQGDSAMYLCASSLEHIYEQYFGPGTRLTVT.

The DNA for the CDR3 is TGCGCCAGCAGCCCGGGGCTTCCCCTCTATGGCTACACCTTC. Translation: CASSPGLPLYGYTF. The chain employs TRBV5-1 and TRBJ1-2; D is possibly TRBD1 (5 bases). The CDR3 has 14 residues. V shed 4 bases and J shed 4 bases, with 14 bases lying between them. Looked up from germline, CDR1 is SGHRS and CDR2 is YFSETQ.

The chain uses TRBV4-3 and TRBJ2-1; D remains ambiguous. Germline V gene sequence: CDR1 LGHNA, CDR2 YSLEER. Trimming took 1 base from V and 12 from J, leaving 10 bases between them. This CDR3 is built from 12 residues. CDR3 bases: TGCGCCAGCAGCCAAGCCGGCGGAACGCAGTTCTTC. It translates to CASSQAGGTQFF.

J is TRBJ1-5 and V is TRBV12-3 or TRBV12-4; the D is unclear. Trimming cost V 5 bases and J 6 bases, with 8 bases left between them. The CDR3 is 12 residues long. CDR3 DNA: TGTGCCAGCAGTCTCAATCTTCAGCCCCAGCATTTT. Residues: CASSLNLQPQHF.

The rearrangement uses TRBV6-5 and TRBJ2-1, with D tentatively TRBD2 (6 bases). Germline CDR1 and CDR2: MNHEY and SVGAGI. Trimming stripped 0 bases from V and 7 bases from J, with 13 bases between. The CDR3 is 15 residues long. CDR3 in amino acids: CASSYSAGPKNEQFF. The CDR3 DNA reads as TGTGCCAGCAGTTACTCTGCGGGACCCAAAAATGAGCAGTTCTTC.

V gene TRBV6-6 combines with J gene TRBJ2-7, with 12 bases matching TRBD1. The V segment lost 8 bases and the J segment 6 bases; nucleotides outside the gene matches: 14. The germline V gene has CDR1 MNHNY and CDR2 SVGAGI (reference sequence). The CDR3 is 16 residues long. The CDR3 here is CASAPGTGGFIGEQYF. The CDR3 coding sequence is TGTGCCAGCGCCCCAGGGACAGGGGGCTTTATCGGCGAGCAGTACTTC.

J is TRBJ2-5 and V is TRBV7-2; TRBD1 aligns across 7 bases. This CDR3 has 16 amino acids. V gave up 1 base and J gave up 4 bases; unmatched junction bases: 9. Germline values: CDR1 SGHTA, CDR2 FQGNSA. CDR3 bases: TGTGCCAGCAGCTTAGAGGGGGCTGGGGGAGTAGAGACCCAGTACTTC. Its protein product is CASSLEGAGGVETQYF. Full variable domain (remainder filled in from reference TRBV7-2 and TRBJ2-5): GAGVSQSPSNKVTEKGKDVELRCDPISGHTALYWYRQSLGQGLEFLIYFQGNSAPDKSGLPSDRFSAERTGGSVSTLTIQRTQQEDSAVYLCASSLEGAGGVETQYFGPGTRLLVL.

This sequence joins TRBV30 and TRBJ2-1; TRBD2 matches at 12 bases. J lost 10 bases, V lost 2 bases, and 6 bases had no gene match. The CDR3 spans 14 residues. Germline CDR1 and CDR2: GTSNPN and SVGIG (reference sequence). The chain's CDR3 is CAWSTSGRMAEQFF. The DNA for the CDR3 is TGTGCCTGGAGTACTAGCGGGAGGATGGCCGAGCAGTTCTTC.

The J gene is TRBJ2-5, the V gene TRBV28, with D maybe TRBD2 (7 bases). Germline values: CDR1 MDHEN, CDR2 SYDVKM. The V end lost 3 bases, the J end lost 9 bases, and 29 bases lay between the germline ends. The CDR3 has 18 residues. The CDR3 protein is CASSFPGGEFQDGGSQYF. The CDR3, as DNA: TGTGCCAGCAGTTTCCCGGGGGGCGAATTCCAGGACGGAGGGTCCCAGTACTTC.

The chain has TRBV11-3 and TRBJ1-1, with D uncertain. The V end lost 2 bases, the J end lost 0 bases, and 4 bases lay between the germline ends. Germline CDR1 reads SGHNT; CDR2 reads YENEEA. The CDR3 runs to 13 residues. The CDR3: CASSLWVNTEAFF. CDR3 nucleotides: TGTGCCAGCAGCTTATGGGTGAACACTGAAGCTTTCTTT.

The CDR3 DNA sequence: TGTGCCAGCAGCTTATGGGATCCAGATCAGCCCCAGCATTTT. Translated: CASSLWDPDQPQHF. The chain couples TRBV7-2 to TRBJ1-5, with D unclear. Germline loops: CDR1 SGHTA, CDR2 FQGNSA. V was pared by 2 bases and J by 5 bases, with 10 bases between. The CDR3 totals 14 residues.

This clone showed up many times. The chain joins TRBV6-4 to TRBJ2-6; TRBD2 matches 14 bases. V shed 2 bases, J shed 0 bases, and the junction held 0 bases outside the gene matches. The germline V gene encodes CDR1 MRHNA and CDR2 SNTAGT. The length of the CDR3 is 18 residues. The CDR3 is CASSDGTSGSSGANVLTF. CDR3 sequence (DNA): TGTGCCAGCAGTGACGGGACTAGCGGGAGCTCTGGGGCCAACGTCCTGACTTTC.

This clone has a handful of counts. The chain recombines TRBV4-3 with TRBJ1-2, with D perhaps matching TRBD1 (6 bases). The CDR3 totals 14 residues. CDR1 LGHNA and CDR2 YSLEER come from the germline V gene. With 2 bases removed from V and 7 bases from J, the gap between germline ends came to 14 bases. The CDR3 protein is CASSQTTGPIGYTF. CDR3 sequence (DNA): TGCGCCAGCAGCCAAACCACAGGGCCGATTGGCTACACCTTC.